This record looks at one T cell receptor beta chain sequence and its context. These data belong to a study of T cell responses to AZD1222 COVID-19 vaccine. Per germline, CDR1 MNHEY and CDR2 SVGAGI. The CDR3 covers 14 residues. Trimming left V 5 bases short and J 0 bases short, with 8 bases between. Sequencing used immunoSEQ multiplex PCR; TCRdb keeps in-frame clones, though not all of them. The table lists 90,000 to 100,000 clones, 85% to 90% of them singletons, with about 3.7% in the top ten. Material: peripheral blood, obtained on day 0 of AZD1222 vaccination. The chain couples TRBV6-5 to TRBJ1-3; the D is unclear. The clonotype was recovered from an adult in good health. DNA of the CDR3: TGTGCCAGCAGTCTTGGAAACTCTGGAAACACCATATATTTT. This translates into CASSLGNSGNTIYF.